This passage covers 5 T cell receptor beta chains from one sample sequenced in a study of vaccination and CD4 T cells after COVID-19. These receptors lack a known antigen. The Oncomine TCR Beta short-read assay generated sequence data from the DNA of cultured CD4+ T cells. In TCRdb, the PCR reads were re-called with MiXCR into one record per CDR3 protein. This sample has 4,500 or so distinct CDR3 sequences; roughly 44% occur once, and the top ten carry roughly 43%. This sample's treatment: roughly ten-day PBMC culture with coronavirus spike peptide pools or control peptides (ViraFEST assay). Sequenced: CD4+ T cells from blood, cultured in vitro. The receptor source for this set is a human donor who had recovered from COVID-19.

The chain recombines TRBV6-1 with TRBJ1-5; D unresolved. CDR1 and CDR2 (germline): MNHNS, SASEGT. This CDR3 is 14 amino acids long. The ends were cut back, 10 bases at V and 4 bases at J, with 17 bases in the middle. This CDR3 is CAIPLRQQNQPQHF. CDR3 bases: TGTGCCATTCCTCTGAGGCAACAGAATCAGCCCCAGCATTTT.

CDR3 coding DNA: TGTGCCAGCAGTCCCGGGACTAACATGGAGACCCAGTACTTC. This gives the protein CASSPGTNMETQYF. The J gene is TRBJ2-5, the V gene TRBV2, with 7 bases fitting TRBD2. Trimming took 5 bases from V and 5 from J; bases not matched to a gene: 8. Germline V lookup: CDR1 SNHLY, CDR2 FYNNEI. The CDR3 loop spans 14 amino acids.

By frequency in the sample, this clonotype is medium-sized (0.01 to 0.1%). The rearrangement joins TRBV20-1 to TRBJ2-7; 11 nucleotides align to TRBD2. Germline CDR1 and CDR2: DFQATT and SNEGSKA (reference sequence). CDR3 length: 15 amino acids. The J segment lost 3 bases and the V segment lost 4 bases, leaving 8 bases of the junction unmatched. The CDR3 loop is CSAMGPTSGDYEQYF. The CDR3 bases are TGCAGTGCTATGGGGCCGACTAGCGGGGACTACGAGCAGTACTTC.

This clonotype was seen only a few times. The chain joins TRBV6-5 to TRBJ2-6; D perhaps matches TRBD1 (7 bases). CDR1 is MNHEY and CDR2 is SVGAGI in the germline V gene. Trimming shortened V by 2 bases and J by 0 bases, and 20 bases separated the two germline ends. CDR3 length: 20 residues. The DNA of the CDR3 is TGTGCCAGCAGTTACCCCCGCCAGGGGGAAGCGGGCTCTGGGGCCAACGTCCTGACTTTC. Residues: CASSYPRQGEAGSGANVLTF.

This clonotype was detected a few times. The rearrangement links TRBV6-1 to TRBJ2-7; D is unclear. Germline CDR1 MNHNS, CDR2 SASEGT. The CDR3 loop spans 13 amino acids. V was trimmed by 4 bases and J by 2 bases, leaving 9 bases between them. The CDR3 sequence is CASSVSPPYEQYF. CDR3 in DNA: TGTGCCAGCAGTGTCTCCCCTCCCTACGAGCAGTACTTC.